The 20 T cell receptor beta chains presented below share a single source sample, sequenced in a study of blood T cells in healthy people across ages (dated by TCRdb to about 2015). Library prep was done by 5' RACE. The run used an Illumina HiSeq 2500. A second PCR of about 6 to 11 cycles was performed with a sample-barcoded 5' primer and a J-beta primer mix. The public reads were run again by TCRdb, first through fastp at Q25 and then through MiXCR, and only productive beta chains were kept. CDR3 protein sequences are deduplicated, and each keeps its most common genes and DNA. The sample table holds 750,000 to 850,000 distinct CDR3 sequences, of which around 25% were seen once. 3% to 4.5% of the sample is in the top ten clones. This sample was also put to use in a study of T cells of mothers and their children.

The sequenced sample was blood. Receptors originate from a boy younger than 18 in good health.

This clonotype has a handful of counts. The chain recombines TRBV10-3 with TRBJ2-3, with TRBD2 identical over 11 bases. In germline, CDR1 is ENHRY, CDR2 SYGVKD. There are 16 residues in the CDR3. The V segment lost 4 bases and the J segment 0 bases; nucleotides outside the gene matches: 3. CDR3 coding DNA: TGTGCCATCAGTGCGGGACTAGCGGACAGCACAGATACGCAGTATTTT. Translating gives CAISAGLADSTDTQYF.

This chain uses TRBV12-3 or TRBV12-4 with TRBJ1-2; D is unresolved. The CDR3 contains 11 residues. The V and J ends lost 5 bases and 5 bases respectively, with 6 bases between them. CDR3 protein: CASSRRYGYTF. CDR3 nucleotide sequence: TGTGCCAGCAGTAGGCGGTATGGCTACACCTTC.

This clonotype was found many times. This chain joins TRBV20-1 and TRBJ2-7; 7 bases are shared with TRBD1. CDR1 is DFQATT, CDR2 SNEGSKA, per germline (reference sequence). Trimming took 3 bases from V and 6 from J; bases not matched to a gene: 8. This CDR3 region has 13 residues. The chain's CDR3 is CSASGDSISEQYF. The CDR3 coding sequence is TGCAGTGCTAGCGGGGACAGTATCTCCGAGCAGTACTTC.

The chain is built from TRBV11-2 and TRBJ1-2; 7 bases map to TRBD1. The CDR3 loop spans 15 amino acids. From germline, CDR1 is SGHAT and CDR2 FQNNGV. V trimming: 6 bases; J trimming: 0 bases; junction bases outside the gene matches: 7. CDR3 DNA: TGTGCCAGCAGAAACCCGGGACAGACTAACTATGGCTACACCTTC. It translates to CASRNPGQTNYGYTF.

V and J are TRBV13 and TRBJ2-4, with 8 bases aligning to TRBD1. This CDR3 region has 15 residues. Unmatched junction bases numbered 11, after V lost 5 bases and J lost 8 bases. The germline gives CDR1 PRHDT, CDR2 FYEKMQ (reference sequence). The CDR3 sequence is CASSPSPDREDIQYF. Written as DNA, the CDR3 is TGTGCCAGCAGCCCCTCCCCGGACAGGGAGGACATTCAGTACTTC.

The gene calls are TRBV27 and TRBJ2-7; the D gene is possibly TRBD1 (6 bases). The V and J ends lost 8 bases and 0 bases respectively, with 17 bases between them. Germline V gene data show CDR1 as MNHEY and CDR2 as SMNVEV (reference sequence). The CDR3 runs to 15 residues. The CDR3 DNA reads TGTGCCAGCCGGTACTGGACAGCCAACTCCTACGAGCAGTACTTC. This codes for CASRYWTANSYEQYF.

The chain employs TRBV6-2 or TRBV6-3 and TRBJ2-3; no reliable D call. V dropped 5 bases and J dropped 2 bases, with 14 bases sitting between them. The CDR3 covers 15 residues. From germline, CDR1 is MNHEY and CDR2 SVGEGT. CDR3 residues: CASSTRRQNTDTQYF. CDR3 nucleotides: TGTGCCAGCAGTACGAGACGGCAAAACACAGATACGCAGTATTTT.

CDR3 sequence: CASSRGLGTEAFF. The CDR3 nucleotides are TGTGCCAGCAGTAGGGGCCTGGGCACTGAAGCTTTCTTT. This chain connects TRBV6-4 to TRBJ1-1; D perhaps matches TRBD1 (5 bases). The CDR3 spans 13 residues. The germline V and J ends were trimmed by 5 bases and 4 bases, with 11 bases remaining between them. CDR1 MRHNA and CDR2 SNTAGT come from the germline V gene.

Here the CDR3 reads CASSQEGIAGAYNEQFF. The DNA of the CDR3 is TGCGCCAGCAGCCAAGAGGGGATAGCGGGGGCCTACAATGAGCAGTTCTTC. This chain connects TRBV4-3 to TRBJ2-1; the match to TRBD2 covers 9 bases. Germline CDR1 reads LGHNA; CDR2 reads YSLEER. The CDR3 consists of 17 residues. J lost 2 bases, V lost 0 bases, and 5 bases had no gene match.

V usage is TRBV6-1 and J usage is TRBJ2-3, with 12 bases identical to TRBD2. The CDR3 contains 16 residues. V shed 6 bases and J 0 bases; nucleotides not matched to a gene: 4. CDR1 is MNHNS and CDR2 is SASEGT in the germline V gene. The CDR3 DNA reads as TGTGCCAGCAGCCGACTAGCGGGGGATAGCACAGATACGCAGTATTTT. Translation gives CASSRLAGDSTDTQYF.

This clonotype occurred a few times. The chain carries TRBV28 and TRBJ2-1; 9 nucleotides align to TRBD2. The germline V gene encodes CDR1 MDHEN and CDR2 SYDVKM. The CDR3 totals 16 residues. Trimming removed 7 bases from V and 1 base from J; junction bases left unmatched: 8. The CDR3 loop reads CASKSALAGSYNEQFF. The CDR3 coding sequence is TGTGCCAGCAAGTCAGCCCTAGCGGGGTCCTACAATGAGCAGTTCTTC.

This clonotype was detected a few times. The V and J genes are TRBV6-1 and TRBJ1-5; D is ambiguous. The V gene's germline CDR1 is MNHNS and CDR2 SASEGT. The CDR3 runs to 12 residues. The V gene lost 1 base and the J gene lost 13 bases, with 11 bases spanning the gap. CDR3: CASSEGGALQHF. CDR3 in DNA: TGTGCCAGCAGTGAAGGGGGAGCACTACAGCATTTT.

This clonotype was seen more than once but under ten times. The chain carries TRBV12-3 or TRBV12-4 and TRBJ1-2, with D perhaps matching TRBD1 (5 bases). This CDR3 contains 12 residues. V lost 3 bases and J 5 bases, leaving 7 bases between the germline ends. CDR3 sequence: CASSFDSYGYTF. CDR3 in DNA: TGTGCCAGCAGTTTCGACAGTTATGGCTACACCTTC.

V and J are TRBV25-1 and TRBJ1-4; D is possibly TRBD1 (6 bases). CDR3 length: 18 amino acids. From germline, CDR1 is MGHDK and CDR2 SYGVNS. Trimming cost V 4 bases and J 2 bases, with 20 bases left between them. The CDR3 sequence is CASSAGTLRKPTNEKLFF. CDR3 bases: TGTGCCAGCAGTGCCGGGACATTGAGGAAGCCGACTAATGAAAAACTGTTTTTT.

A note on this clonotype: At one end, the junction sequence differs from germline, possibly due to a read error. The genes are TRBV24-1 and TRBJ2-5; 9 positions match TRBD2. The CDR3 covers 15 residues. The germline gives CDR1 KGHDR, CDR2 SFDVKD. The CDR3 reads CTTSESGGSQETQYF. The CDR3 DNA follows: TGTACCACCAGTGAGAGCGGGGGGTCCCAAGAGACCCAGTACTTC.

Only a few counts were recorded for this clonotype. This chain connects TRBV29-1 to TRBJ2-7; 8 positions agree with TRBD1. Per germline, CDR1 SQVTM and CDR2 ANQGSEA. The CDR3 is made up of 12 amino acids. Trimming took 7 bases from V and 4 from J; bases not matched to a gene: 6. The CDR3: CSAETGAYEQYF. CDR3 nucleotide sequence: TGCAGCGCCGAGACAGGGGCGTACGAGCAGTACTTC.

This clonotype was counted only a few times. The J gene is TRBJ2-1, the V gene TRBV7-9; TRBD1 aligns across 7 bases. J lost 6 bases, V lost 5 bases, and 10 bases had no gene match. CDR3 size: 15 residues. CDR1 and CDR2 (germline): SEHNR, FQNEAQ (reference sequence). CDR3 sequence reads: CASSPTGPGGNEQFF. CDR3 coding DNA: TGTGCCAGCAGCCCGACCGGGCCAGGGGGCAATGAGCAGTTCTTC. Combining the CDR3 with reference TRBV7-9 and TRBJ2-1 gives the whole variable domain DTGVSQNPRHKITKRGQNVTFRCDPISEHNRLYWYRQTLGQGPEFLTYFQNEAQLEKSRLLSDRFSAERPKGSFSTLEIQRTEQGDSAMYLCASSPTGPGGNEQFFGPGTRLTVL.

For the CDR3, the DNA is TGTGCCAGCAGTTCGGGTGATGCAGGGCAGCAGTTCTTC. Translated, it gives CASSSGDAGQQFF. The chain uses TRBV6-2 or TRBV6-3 and TRBJ2-1; a possible D gene is TRBD1 (5 bases). CDR3 length: 13 residues. Germline loops: CDR1 MNHEY, CDR2 SVGEGT. V shed 4 bases and J shed 11 bases, with 15 bases lying between them.

This clonotype turned up a few times. The chain recombines TRBV13 with TRBJ2-3; D is unclear. The CDR3 covers 16 residues. Germline V gene lookup returns CDR1 PRHDT and CDR2 FYEKMQ (reference sequence). With 4 bases removed from V and 0 bases from J, the gap between germline ends came to 14 bases. In DNA form, the CDR3 reads TGTGCCAGCAGCTCCGAGGCCGCCTATAGCACAGATACGCAGTATTTT. This translates into CASSSEAAYSTDTQYF.

This clonotype came up a few times. The J gene is TRBJ1-5, the V gene TRBV7-9; perhaps TRBD1 as D (6 bases). Trimming took 4 bases from V and 3 from J, leaving 16 bases between them. This CDR3 region has 16 residues. In germline, CDR1 is SEHNR, CDR2 FQNEAQ (reference sequence). CDR3 residues: CASSSGFDRTNQPQHF. The DNA of the CDR3 is TGTGCCAGCAGCTCCGGATTCGACAGGACCAATCAGCCCCAGCATTTT.